Listed below are T cell receptor beta chains from one sample, sequenced in a study of cytomegalovirus exposure and HLA in healthy donors. Data came from immunoSEQ multiplex PCR; TCRdb stores just in-frame clones and leaves some out. The sample includes about 200,000 clones, roughly 84% of them seen just once. The source material was PBMCs. Every receptor here comes from a girl aged 5 to 17 in good health and CMV-seronegative. The CDR3 runs from the conserved cysteine through the conserved F or W. The order of the fields is V gene, clone size, J gene, D gene, CDR3 protein, CDR3 DNA. A D gene is named only where the DNA matches it firmly. The size entry is marked missing in some rows and otherwise reads once, few, many or a size class.

>TRBV19|-|TRBJ1-2|TRBD1
CASSISGGDGYTF
TGTGCCAGTAGTATATCAGGGGGCGACGGCTACACCTTC
>TRBV28|once|TRBJ1-2|TRBD1
CASSYRGRYYGYTF
TGTGCCAGCAGTTACAGGGGGCGTTACTATGGCTACACCTTC
>TRBV9|-|TRBJ2-7|TRBD2
CASSGGLAGSYEQYF
TGTGCCAGCAGCGGGGGACTAGCGGGATCCTACGAGCAGTACTTC
>TRBV27|-|TRBJ2-7|TRBD2
CASSFRSTSGRDEQYF
TGTGCCAGCAGTTTTCGGTCGACTAGCGGGAGAGACGAGCAGTACTTC
>TRBV28|few|TRBJ1-1|-
CASISNTEAFF
TGTGCCAGCATCTCGAACACTGAAGCTTTCTTT
>TRBV7-6|-|TRBJ2-1|-
CASSFSGRGYNEQFF
TGTGCCAGCAGCTTCTCCGGAAGGGGTTACAATGAGCAGTTCTTC
>TRBV29-1|-|TRBJ2-7|TRBD1
CSGGQAMGEQYF
TGCAGCGGGGGACAGGCGATGGGTGAGCAGTACTTC
>TRBV10-3|-|TRBJ1-2|TRBD1
CAISESGDRGGGYTF
TGTGCCATCAGTGAGTCTGGGGACAGGGGTGGAGGCTACACCTTC
>TRBV11-2|-|TRBJ2-7|-
CASSLGATASSYEQYF
TGTGCCAGCAGCCTGGGAGCGACTGCCAGCTCCTACGAGCAGTACTTC
>TRBV5-1|few|TRBJ2-1|TRBD2
CASRNGTSGNEQFF
TGCGCCAGCAGGAACGGGACTAGTGGGAATGAGCAGTTCTTC
>TRBV11-2|-|TRBJ1-1|TRBD1
CASSLIRTGWNTEAFF
TGTGCCAGCAGCCTCATCAGGACAGGCTGGAACACTGAAGCTTTCTTT
>TRBV4-2|-|TRBJ2-7|TRBD1
CASSPGTGGNEQYF
TGTGCCAGCAGTCCCGGGACAGGGGGCAACGAGCAGTACTTC
>TRBV5-1|-|TRBJ1-1|-
CASSSDRPNTEAFF
TGCGCCAGCAGCTCGGACAGACCCAACACTGAAGCTTTCTTT
>TRBV2|-|TRBJ2-3|TRBD1
CASRGGQGVDTQYF
TGTGCCAGCAGGGGGGGACAGGGGGTGGATACGCAGTATTTT
>TRBV7-9|few|TRBJ2-7|-
CASSFPGQGIEQYF
TGTGCCAGCAGCTTCCCCGGTCAGGGAATCGAGCAGTACTTC
>TRBV5-6|-|TRBJ2-1|-
CASTRRNEQFF
TGTGCCAGCACCCGTAGAAATGAGCAGTTCTTC
>TRBV5-6|-|TRBJ2-5|-
CASSLDAGLGQETQYF
TGTGCCAGCAGCTTGGATGCCGGGTTGGGCCAAGAGACCCAGTACTTC
>TRBV25-1|-|TRBJ2-2|TRBD1
CASSDTGQPTGELFF
TGTGCCAGCAGTGATACGGGACAGCCAACCGGGGAGCTGTTTTTT
>TRBV5-4|-|TRBJ2-5|TRBD1
CASSLGQGQETQYF
TGTGCCAGCAGCTTGGGACAGGGACAAGAGACCCAGTACTTC
>TRBV20-1|-|TRBJ1-1|-
CSASQNTEAFF
TGCAGTGCTAGCCAAAACACTGAAGCTTTCTTT
>TRBV7-2|-|TRBJ1-2|-
CASSPGRGGSRGYTF
TGTGCCAGCAGCCCCGGACGAGGGGGATCTAGAGGCTACACCTTC
>TRBV27|-|TRBJ2-1|-
CASSLRAPSPTRGGAYNEQFF
TGTGCCAGCAGTTTAAGGGCCCCTTCCCCCACTAGGGGGGGTGCCTACAATGAGCAGTTCTTC
>TRBV4-3|-|TRBJ2-7|-
CASSQGAQTYEQYF
TGCGCCAGCAGCCAAGGAGCCCAAACCTACGAGCAGTACTTC
>TRBV6-5|few|TRBJ1-3|-
CASSYSPGVAGNTIYF
TGTGCCAGCAGTTACTCTCCGGGAGTGGCTGGAAACACCATATATTTT
>TRBV6-6|-|TRBJ1-1|-
CASSFRGLDTEAFF
TGTGCCAGCAGTTTCAGAGGGCTGGACACTGAAGCTTTCTTT
>TRBV5-1|-|TRBJ1-2|TRBD1
CASSASPGGHGYTF
TGCGCCAGCAGCGCCTCCCCAGGGGGCCATGGCTACACCTTC
>TRBV19|-|TRBJ1-5|TRBD1
CASKYGTGSYSNQPQHF
TGTGCCAGTAAGTATGGGACAGGATCGTATAGCAATCAGCCCCAGCATTTT
>TRBV18|-|TRBJ2-1|-
CASSQAQGIEQFF
TGTGCCAGCTCACAGGCCCAGGGGATTGAGCAGTTCTTC
>TRBV4-1|-|TRBJ1-2|TRBD1
CASSQGDRNYGYTF
TGCGCCAGCAGCCAAGGGGACAGGAACTATGGCTACACCTTC
>TRBV5-4|-|TRBJ2-5|TRBD1
CASRFTGEGTQYF
TGTGCCAGCAGATTTACAGGGGAAGGGACCCAGTACTTC
>TRBV29-1|-|TRBJ2-1|TRBD2
CSVIFRWLAGGNEQFF
TGCAGCGTAATATTTCGCTGGCTAGCGGGCGGGAATGAGCAGTTCTTC
>TRBV5-1|-|TRBJ1-4|-
CASSLDRAREKLFF
TGCGCCAGCAGCTTGGACAGGGCAAGAGAAAAACTGTTTTTT
>TRBV6-5|few|TRBJ1-6|-
CASSYSRVNSPLHF
TGTGCCAGCAGTTACTCTCGGGTGAATTCACCCCTCCACTTT
>TRBV5-6|-|TRBJ2-3|TRBD2
CASSWGAGLAGEVADTQYF
TGTGCCAGCAGCTGGGGGGCTGGCCTAGCGGGAGAAGTTGCAGATACGCAGTATTTT
>TRBV28|-|TRBJ2-7|TRBD1
CASSSGQGVINEQYF
TGTGCCAGCAGTTCCGGACAGGGGGTTATAAACGAGCAGTACTTC
>TRBV5-8|few|TRBJ1-5|-
CASGGSYSNQPQHF
TGTGCCAGTGGTGGCAGTTATAGCAATCAGCCCCAGCATTTT
>TRBV5-1|-|TRBJ2-5|TRBD2
CASSLAGGQETQYF
TGCGCCAGCAGCTTGGCGGGAGGGCAAGAGACCCAGTACTTC
>TRBV4-2|few|TRBJ2-7|TRBD2
CASSKTSGGTYEQYF
TGTGCCAGCAGCAAAACTAGCGGGGGGACCTACGAGCAGTACTTC
>TRBV6-5|few|TRBJ2-1|-
CASSRGGPNEQFF
TGTGCCAGCAGTCGGGGTGGGCCCAATGAGCAGTTCTTC
>TRBV28|-|TRBJ1-2|-
CASSTPGRYYGYTF
TGTGCCAGCAGTACCCCAGGGAGGTACTATGGCTACACCTTC
>TRBV2|-|TRBJ2-2|-
CASSEGSGYNTGELFF
TGTGCCAGCAGTGAGGGTAGCGGATATAACACCGGGGAGCTGTTTTTT
>TRBV28|-|TRBJ1-5|-
CASSLPSTGFGGYSNQPQHF
TGTGCCAGCAGTTTACCCTCGACTGGTTTCGGGGGTTATAGCAATCAGCCCCAGCATTTT
>TRBV28|-|TRBJ2-7|TRBD1
CASRGQVPTYEQYF
TGTGCCAGCAGGGGACAGGTCCCGACCTACGAGCAGTACTTC
>TRBV28|once|TRBJ1-5|-
CASILSGNGNQPQHF
TGTGCCAGCATTCTTTCGGGGAACGGGAATCAGCCCCAGCATTTT
>TRBV19|-|TRBJ2-3|-
CASTHRGSTDTQYF
TGTGCCAGTACTCATCGGGGAAGCACAGATACGCAGTATTTT
>TRBV29-1|-|TRBJ2-3|TRBD2
CSVDTGLRDTQYF
TGCAGCGTCGACACGGGACTACGTGATACGCAGTATTTT